These 29 T cell receptor beta chains came from one sample sequenced in a study of CD8 T cells in ankylosing spondylitis. TCRdb reprocessed the 5' RACE reads with MiXCR, giving one entry per CDR3 protein. Of about 140,000 distinct CDR3 sequences in the sample, about 7% were seen once. Sequenced input: blood, either unsorted or a sorted T cell fraction (not recorded which). The receptors originated from a female donor with ankylosing spondylitis or in good health (not recorded which).

There are many counts of this clonotype. The chain is built from TRBV3-1 and TRBJ1-3; D is unclear. Germline assignment: CDR1 LGHDT and CDR2 YNNKEL (reference sequence). CDR3 length equals 14 residues. V lost 1 base and J 1 base, leaving 5 bases between the germline ends. This chain's CDR3 is CASSQGRSGNTIYF. CDR3 in DNA: TGTGCCAGCAGCCAAGGGAGATCTGGAAACACCATATATTTT.

This clonotype was counted at least ten times. The chain is built from TRBV5-1 and TRBJ2-3; D not resolved. The V gene's germline CDR1 is SGHRS and CDR2 YFSETQ. This CDR3 comprises 15 residues. Trimming left V 4 bases short and J 0 bases short, with 12 bases between. CDR3 nucleotides: TGCGCCAGCAGCCCAAATCCCACCAGCACAGATACGCAGTATTTT. It is translated as CASSPNPTSTDTQYF.

This clonotype was detected many times. The chain couples TRBV27 to TRBJ2-1, with D possibly matching TRBD1 (6 bases). The CDR3 is 15 residues long. With 3 bases removed from V and 2 bases from J, the gap between germline ends came to 11 bases. Germline V gene lookup returns CDR1 MNHEY and CDR2 SMNVEV (reference sequence). CDR3 protein: CASSFGTLPYNEQFF. The CDR3 DNA follows: TGTGCCAGCAGTTTTGGGACACTTCCCTACAATGAGCAGTTCTTC.

In its sample, this clonotype was seen many times. V gene TRBV5-1 combines with J gene TRBJ2-3; D is unresolved. This CDR3 region has 13 residues. CDR1 is SGHRS and CDR2 is YFSETQ in the germline V gene. V was cut by 4 bases and J by 0 bases, with 6 bases left in between. The CDR3 region has the DNA TGCGCCAGCAGCCCGACTAGCACAGATACGCAGTATTTT. This sequence encodes CASSPTSTDTQYF.

As regards this clonotype: This may stem from a read error, because a much larger clone lies one nucleotide away. The chain is built from TRBV10-3 and TRBJ2-7, with 7 bases matching TRBD2. The CDR3 runs 15 residues. Germline V gene lookup returns CDR1 ENHRY and CDR2 SYGVKD. This CDR3 reads CVISGGGKHSYEQYF. Written as DNA, the CDR3 is TGTGTCATCAGTGGGGGGGGGAAGCATTCCTACGAGCAGTACTTC.

This clonotype was found many times. CDR3: CASSGAYNEQFF. CDR3 coding DNA: TGTGCCAGCTCCGGGGCGTACAATGAGCAGTTCTTC. This chain links TRBV18 with TRBJ2-1, with D tentatively TRBD1 or TRBD2 (5 bases each). Germline V lookup: CDR1 KGHSH, CDR2 LQKENI. This CDR3 comprises 12 residues. V was cut by 6 bases and J by 4 bases, with 7 bases left in between. The entire variable domain, with the rest obtained from reference TRBV18 and TRBJ2-1, is as follows: NAGVMQNPRHLVRRRGQEARLRCSPMKGHSHVYWYRQLPEEGLKFMVYLQKENIIDESGMPKERFSAEFPKEGPSILRIQQVVRGDSAAYFCASSGAYNEQFFGPGTRLTVL.

This clonotype was recorded at least ten times. This chain uses TRBV7-9 with TRBJ1-2; D perhaps matches TRBD1 (5 bases). The CDR3 is 15 residues long. Germline lookup yields CDR1 SEHNR and CDR2 FQNEAQ (reference sequence). Trimming took 9 bases from V and 4 from J, leaving 21 bases between them. CDR3 residues: CARAPLGPQGYGYTF. CDR3 bases: TGTGCCAGAGCCCCTCTGGGGCCTCAGGGCTATGGCTACACCTTC.

This clonotype was counted ten times or more. The chain carries TRBV27 and TRBJ1-2, with 10 positions matching TRBD1. CDR3 length: 15 amino acids. The germline CDR1 and CDR2 sequences are MNHEY and SMNVEV (reference sequence). Trimming took 7 bases from V and 4 from J; bases not matched to a gene: 9. DNA for the CDR3: TGTGCCAGCACCAGGACAGGGGGGAGTAGCTATGGCTACACCTTC. Amino acid sequence: CASTRTGGSSYGYTF.

This clonotype was seen repeatedly, ten times or more. The genes are TRBV5-1 and TRBJ2-7, with TRBD2 matching 11 bases. CDR3 length: 15 residues. Germline V gene sequence: CDR1 SGHRS, CDR2 YFSETQ. V trimming: 0 bases; J trimming: 5 bases; junction bases outside the gene matches: 4. The CDR3 loop is CASSLVASGGNEQYF. DNA of the CDR3: TGCGCCAGCAGCTTGGTTGCTAGCGGGGGGAACGAGCAGTACTTC.

This clonotype was found many times. The genes are TRBV5-1 and TRBJ2-1, with TRBD2 matching over 7 bases. The CDR3 has 16 residues. The V and J ends lost 4 bases and 6 bases, in that order; junction bases with no gene match: 13. The germline V gene has CDR1 SGHRS and CDR2 YFSETQ. The CDR3, as DNA: TGCGCCAGCAGCGTTCCCGCGGGAGCTGCCGGCAATGAGCAGTTCTTC. This translates into CASSVPAGAAGNEQFF.

Ten or more counts support this clonotype. The chain is built from TRBV11-1 and TRBJ2-1; TRBD1 matches 9 bases. Germline CDR1 reads SGHAT; CDR2 reads FQDESV (reference sequence). The CDR3 totals 15 residues. V lost 5 bases, J lost 6 bases, and 8 bases stayed unmatched. In DNA, the CDR3 is TGTGCCAGCAGCCCGGGACAGGGTGAGGTCAATGAGCAGTTCTTC. Amino acids: CASSPGQGEVNEQFF. Full variable domain (outside the CDR3, taken from reference TRBV11-1 and TRBJ2-1): EAEVAQSPRYKITEKSQAVAFWCDPISGHATLYWYRQILGQGPELLVQFQDESVVDDSQLPKDRFSAERLKGVDSTLKIQPAELGDSAMYLCASSPGQGEVNEQFFGPGTRLTVL.

There are many counts of this clonotype. The chain uses TRBV20-1 and TRBJ2-3, with 15 bases aligning to TRBD2. The CDR3 spans 17 residues. V was clipped by 1 base and J by 0 bases; unmatched bases: 2. CDR1 is DFQATT, CDR2 SNEGSKA, per germline (reference sequence). The CDR3 DNA reads TGCAGTGCTAGAGGGACTAGCGGGGGGGCAAGCACAGATACGCAGTATTTT. Translated, it gives CSARGTSGGASTDTQYF.

The rearrangement links TRBV11-2 to TRBJ2-1, with D perhaps matching TRBD2 (6 bases). In germline, CDR1 is SGHAT, CDR2 FQNNGV. This CDR3 contains 17 residues. V shed 4 bases and J shed 0 bases, with 16 bases lying between them. The CDR3 reads CASSSRDSSGSYNEQFF. CDR3 DNA: TGTGCCAGCAGCTCCCGGGACTCCAGCGGCTCCTACAATGAGCAGTTCTTC.

This clonotype was recorded many times. CDR3 sequence reads: CASSREGGLGKNIQYF. The CDR3 bases are TGTGCCAGCAGCCGCGAAGGGGGGTTGGGGAAAAACATTCAGTACTTC. The rearrangement uses TRBV11-2 and TRBJ2-4; the D gene could be TRBD1 or TRBD2 (6 bases each). Germline CDR1 and CDR2: SGHAT and FQNNGV. Trimming pared 5 bases from V and 4 bases from J, leaving 18 bases between. This CDR3 comprises 16 residues.

This clonotype has a handful of counts. The rearrangement links TRBV14 to TRBJ2-1; perhaps D is TRBD1 or TRBD2 (5 bases each). V lost 3 bases to trimming and J lost 2 bases, with 17 bases between them. The CDR3 has 17 amino acids. The V gene's germline CDR1 is SGHDN and CDR2 FVKESK. CDR3 protein: CASSHVGTLRPYNEQFF. Here the CDR3 DNA reads TGTGCCAGCAGCCATGTAGGGACCCTGCGACCCTACAATGAGCAGTTCTTC.

With respect to this clonotype: A read error is possible here, since a much larger clone lies one base away. CDR3 nucleotides: TGTGCCATCAGTAGTGCCGGGACAGCCCTAAACATTAATGAAAAACTGTTTTTT. It encodes CAISSAGTALNINEKLFF. V is TRBV2 and J is TRBJ1-4; TRBD1 agrees at 7 bases. The CDR3 sequence is 18 residues long. In germline, CDR1 is SNHLY, CDR2 FYNNEI.

This clonotype was recorded at least ten times. The chain employs TRBV20-1 and TRBJ2-2; 7 bases line up with TRBD2. V shed 1 base and J 6 bases; nucleotides not matched to a gene: 5. The germline CDR1 and CDR2 sequences are DFQATT and SNEGSKA (reference sequence). The CDR3 covers 14 residues. In DNA form, the CDR3 reads TGCAGTGCTAGAGGAGGCGGGGGTGCCGGGGAGCTGTTTTTT. The encoded protein is CSARGGGGAGELFF.

This clonotype appeared many times. This chain connects TRBV5-1 to TRBJ2-1; D possibly uses TRBD1 or TRBD2 (5 bases each). V lost 4 bases to trimming and J lost 0 bases, with 11 bases between them. The germline V gene encodes CDR1 SGHRS and CDR2 YFSETQ. The CDR3 contains 15 residues. The CDR3 nucleotides are TGCGCCAGCAGCCCCCGGGACGGCTCCTACAATGAGCAGTTCTTC. As protein: CASSPRDGSYNEQFF.

The table lists this clonotype with many counts. The chain links TRBV12-3 or TRBV12-4 to TRBJ2-5, with TRBD2 matching over 8 bases. The CDR3 runs to 12 residues. With 10 bases clipped from V and 5 bases from J, the junction kept 6 bases outside the gene matches. The CDR3 DNA follows: TGTGCCACCTCGACTAGCGAGGAGACCCAGTACTTC. Its protein is CATSTSEETQYF.

This chain links TRBV15 with TRBJ2-7; perhaps TRBD1 as D (5 bases). Trimming left V 3 bases short and J 7 bases short, with 16 bases between. Germline V gene sequence: CDR1 LNHNV, CDR2 YYDKDF (reference sequence). The CDR3 sequence is 14 residues long. Written as DNA, the CDR3 is TGTGCCACCAGCAGTGGGGCTTCGCCCCGGGAGCAGTACTTC. The encoded protein is CATSSGASPREQYF.

There are many counts of this clonotype. The rearrangement joins TRBV11-2 to TRBJ2-1; 10 nucleotides agree with TRBD2. This CDR3 region has 16 residues. Trimming took 3 bases from V and 7 from J; bases not matched to a gene: 9. Germline lookup yields CDR1 SGHAT and CDR2 FQNNGV. The CDR3 is CASSLDSGGRFNEQFF. The CDR3 nucleotides read TGTGCCAGCAGCTTGGATAGCGGGGGGCGGTTTAATGAGCAGTTCTTC.

This clonotype was seen many times. The genes are TRBV2 and TRBJ1-4, with D possibly being TRBD1 (5 bases). This CDR3 has 14 residues. Germline-derived CDR1 and CDR2 are SNHLY and FYNNEI. The V gene lost 8 bases and the J gene lost 0 bases, with 10 bases spanning the gap. The CDR3 is CASLQGATNEKLFF. In nucleotides, the CDR3 is TGTGCCAGCTTGCAGGGAGCAACTAATGAAAAACTGTTTTTT.

The chain combines TRBV6-4 with TRBJ1-1, with unresolved D. The CDR3 covers 14 residues. V lost 6 bases to trimming and J lost 2 bases, with 13 bases between them. Germline V gives CDR1 MRHNA, CDR2 SNTAGT. CDR3 sequence (DNA): TGTGCCAGCAGGACCTGGAATACTAACACTGAAGCTTTCTTT. It is translated as CASRTWNTNTEAFF.

Comment on this clonotype: One base away lies a much larger clone, so this may be a sequencing read error. The genes are TRBV12-3 or TRBV12-4 and TRBJ1-5, with no clear D. CDR3 size: 13 residues. The CDR3 sequence: CAGSGNSNQPQHF. Here the CDR3 DNA reads TGTGCCGGCAGCGGAAATAGCAATCAGCCCCAGCATTTT.

This clonotype was counted many times. The chain employs TRBV7-2 and TRBJ1-5; D is unclear. The germline gives CDR1 SGHTA, CDR2 FQGNSA. Trimming pared 0 bases from V and 2 bases from J, leaving 14 bases between. This CDR3 region has 17 residues. CDR3 in amino acids: CASSLAVSRFGNQPQHF. CDR3 sequence (DNA): TGTGCCAGCAGCTTAGCTGTGTCCAGGTTTGGCAATCAGCCCCAGCATTTT. The complete variable domain, with remaining parts taken from reference TRBV7-2 and TRBJ1-5, reads GAGVSQSPSNKVTEKGKDVELRCDPISGHTALYWYRQSLGQGLEFLIYFQGNSAPDKSGLPSDRFSAERTGGSVSTLTIQRTQQEDSAVYLCASSLAVSRFGNQPQHFGDGTRLSIL.

Of note for this clonotype: One base away lies a much larger clone, so this may be a sequencing read error. J is TRBJ2-7 and V is TRBV6-5; 7 bases are shared with TRBD1. Germline trimming cut 4 bases from V and 6 bases from J; bases unmatched to any gene: 6. Germline V gene data show CDR1 as MNHEY and CDR2 as SVGAGI. The CDR3 has 13 amino acids. In DNA, the CDR3 is TGTGCCAGCAGTTGGGGACAGACGGCCGAGCAGTACTTC. Its protein product is CASSWGQTAEQYF.

This clonotype was counted many times. The gene calls are TRBV7-6 and TRBJ1-3; D may be TRBD1 (6 bases). The CDR3 totals 16 residues. V dropped 5 bases and J dropped 1 base, with 15 bases sitting between them. Germline V gene data show CDR1 as SGHVS and CDR2 as FNYEAQ. CDR3 coding DNA: TGTGCCAGCAGCCTGTTCTTAGGGGGTTCTGGAAACACCATATATTTT. It encodes CASSLFLGGSGNTIYF.

This clonotype was observed at least ten times. The V gene is TRBV6-1, the J gene TRBJ2-3; D is perhaps TRBD1 (5 bases). V gave up 6 bases and J gave up 7 bases, with 14 bases separating them. CDR1 is MNHNS and CDR2 is SASEGT in the germline V gene. The CDR3 is made up of 13 amino acids. The CDR3 DNA reads as TGTGCCAGCAGAAGCTCGGACAAAAATACGCAGTATTTT. Translated, it gives CASRSSDKNTQYF.

The chain carries TRBV7-9 and TRBJ2-7; possible D gene TRBD1, 5 bases. The V gene's germline CDR1 is SEHNR and CDR2 FQNEAQ (reference sequence). V was pared by 5 bases and J by 0 bases, with 17 bases between. CDR3 length equals 16 residues. DNA of the CDR3: TGTGCCAGCAGCATGACCTGGGGCCGCCACTCCTACGAGCAGTACTTC. Protein product: CASSMTWGRHSYEQYF. Together with reference TRBV7-9 and TRBJ2-7, the CDR3 gives the full variable domain: DTGVSQNPRHKITKRGQNVTFRCDPISEHNRLYWYRQTLGQGPEFLTYFQNEAQLEKSRLLSDRFSAERPKGSFSTLEIQRTEQGDSAMYLCASSMTWGRHSYEQYFGPGTRLTVT.